This T cell receptor (beta chain) was captured by sequencing in a study of spatial heterogeneity in lung cancer. Study-level results: Resection saw ubiquitous expanded tumor TCRs appear in blood more than follow-up did.

Worth noting for this clonotype: Antigen specificity is unknown.

The CDR3 sequence is 15 residues long. CDR1 is MGHRA, CDR2 YSYEKL, per germline. V was shortened by 4 bases and J by 6 bases, with 16 bases between the two germline ends. Specified time point: blood at routine non-recurrence follow-up after resection. Unsorted tumor, nontumor lung tissue or cryopreserved PBMC supplied the whole RNA. TCRdb reprocessed the 5' RACE reads with MiXCR, giving one entry per CDR3 protein. This table holds about 70,000 distinct CDR3 sequences, approximately 9% found once. The starting material was PBMCs, obtained at follow-up. The rearrangement uses TRBV4-1 and TRBJ2-1, with D tentatively TRBD1 or TRBD2 (6 bases each). This TCR came from a female donor with early-stage non-small cell lung cancer. The DNA of the CDR3 is TGCGCCAGCAGCCGAGGGGGAGGTTTCCGCAATGAGCAGTTCTTC. It specifies CASSRGGGFRNEQFF.